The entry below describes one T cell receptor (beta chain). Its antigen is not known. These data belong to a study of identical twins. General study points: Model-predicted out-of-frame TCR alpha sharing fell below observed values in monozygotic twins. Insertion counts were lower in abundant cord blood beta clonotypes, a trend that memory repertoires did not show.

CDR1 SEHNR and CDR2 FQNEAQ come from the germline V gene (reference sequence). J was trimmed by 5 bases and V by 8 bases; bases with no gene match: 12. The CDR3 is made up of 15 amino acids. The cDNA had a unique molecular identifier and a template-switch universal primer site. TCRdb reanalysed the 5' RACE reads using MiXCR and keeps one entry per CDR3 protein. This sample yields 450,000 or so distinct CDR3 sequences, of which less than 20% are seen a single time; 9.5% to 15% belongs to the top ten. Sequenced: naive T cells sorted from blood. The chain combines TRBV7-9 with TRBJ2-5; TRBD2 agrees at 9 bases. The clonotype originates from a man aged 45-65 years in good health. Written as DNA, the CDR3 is TGTGCCAGCGGTCTGATTAGCGGGAGTAGGGAGACCCAGTACTTC. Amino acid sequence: CASGLISGSRETQYF.